The rows below give T cell receptor beta chains drawn from one sample of a study of T cells in Graves' hyperthyroidism and ophthalmopathy. TCRdb fed the multiplex PCR reads into MiXCR, producing one record per CDR3 protein. The sample holds 300,000 to 450,000 distinct CDR3 sequences; around 15% are singletons and the top ten take around 20%. The sequenced material came from blood. These TCRs come from a woman in her thirties with Graves' ophthalmopathy. The CDR3 runs from the conserved cysteine through the conserved F or W. The D gene is left open where the match is weak. A row's size may be missing; if present it is once, few, many or a size class.

V gene: TRBV12-3/TRBV12-4
D gene: TRBD1
clone size: many
J gene: TRBJ1-4
CDR3 DNA: TGTGCCAGCAGTAACCGGGACAGGGTTATGGGGGAAAAACTGTTTTTT
CDR3 protein: CASSNRDRVMGEKLFF

V gene: TRBV27
D gene: TRBD1
clone size: NA
J gene: TRBJ2-2
CDR3 DNA: TGTGCCAGCAGTGGAACAGGGGGCGCGAGCACCGGGGAGCTGTTTTTT
CDR3 protein: CASSGTGGASTGELFF

V gene: TRBV30
D gene: TRBD1
clone size: many
J gene: TRBJ2-1
CDR3 DNA: TGTGCCTGGAGTGTTGGACAGGTTTCCTACAATGAGCAGTTCTTC
CDR3 protein: CAWSVGQVSYNEQFF

V gene: TRBV4-1
D gene: NA
clone size: many
J gene: TRBJ2-3
CDR3 DNA: TGCGCCAGCAGCCAAGACCAGACACCTACCACAGATACGCAGTATTTT
CDR3 protein: CASSQDQTPTTDTQYF

V gene: TRBV20-1
D gene: TRBD2
clone size: NA
J gene: TRBJ2-5
CDR3 DNA: TGCAGTGCTAGAGACGGGGCGGGGGGGATGGAGGAGACCCAGTACTTC
CDR3 protein: CSARDGAGGMEETQYF

V gene: TRBV3-1
D gene: NA
clone size: many
J gene: TRBJ2-1
CDR3 DNA: TGTGCCAGCAGCGACGGGGACTGGCTTTCCTACAATGAGCAGTTCTTC
CDR3 protein: CASSDGDWLSYNEQFF

V gene: TRBV4-1
D gene: NA
clone size: few
J gene: TRBJ1-6
CDR3 DNA: TGCGCCAGCAGCCAAGGACAGATCTCCTATAATTCACCCCTCCACTTT
CDR3 protein: CASSQGQISYNSPLHF

V gene: TRBV19
D gene: NA
clone size: many
J gene: TRBJ1-2
CDR3 DNA: TGTGCCAGTAGTATATTGGCCCGGCCCGGCTACACCTTC
CDR3 protein: CASSILARPGYTF

V gene: TRBV7-9
D gene: NA
clone size: many
J gene: TRBJ2-3
CDR3 DNA: TGTGCCAGCAGCTTAGTACCGATAGATACGCAGTATTTT
CDR3 protein: CASSLVPIDTQYF

V gene: TRBV30
D gene: NA
clone size: many
J gene: TRBJ1-1
CDR3 DNA: TGTGCCTGGAGTCGCAGGGGGAACACTGAAGCTTTCTTT
CDR3 protein: CAWSRRGNTEAFF

V gene: TRBV2
D gene: NA
clone size: many
J gene: TRBJ1-3
CDR3 DNA: NA
CDR3 protein: CASILDRTDSGNTIYF

V gene: TRBV28
D gene: TRBD2
clone size: many
J gene: TRBJ2-3
CDR3 DNA: TGTGCCAGCAGTCCGGGACTAGTGCGGTATTTT
CDR3 protein: CASSPGLVRYF

V gene: TRBV28
D gene: NA
clone size: many
J gene: TRBJ1-2
CDR3 DNA: TGTGCCAGCAGTTTATCCCCGGGCAGAAGCTACACCTTC
CDR3 protein: CASSLSPGRSYTF

V gene: TRBV3-1
D gene: NA
clone size: many
J gene: TRBJ1-5
CDR3 DNA: TGTGCCAGCAGCCTCAGGGCCGGGCAGCCCCAGCATTTT
CDR3 protein: CASSLRAGQPQHF

V gene: TRBV6-1
D gene: NA
clone size: many
J gene: TRBJ1-1
CDR3 DNA: TGTGCCAGCAGAAGGAACGGGGGTGGAGACACTGAAGCTTTCTTT
CDR3 protein: CASRRNGGGDTEAFF

V gene: TRBV11-3
D gene: NA
clone size: many
J gene: TRBJ2-7
CDR3 DNA: TGTGCCAGCAGCTACCAGTTTGAGGGCTACGAGCAGTACTTC
CDR3 protein: CASSYQFEGYEQYF